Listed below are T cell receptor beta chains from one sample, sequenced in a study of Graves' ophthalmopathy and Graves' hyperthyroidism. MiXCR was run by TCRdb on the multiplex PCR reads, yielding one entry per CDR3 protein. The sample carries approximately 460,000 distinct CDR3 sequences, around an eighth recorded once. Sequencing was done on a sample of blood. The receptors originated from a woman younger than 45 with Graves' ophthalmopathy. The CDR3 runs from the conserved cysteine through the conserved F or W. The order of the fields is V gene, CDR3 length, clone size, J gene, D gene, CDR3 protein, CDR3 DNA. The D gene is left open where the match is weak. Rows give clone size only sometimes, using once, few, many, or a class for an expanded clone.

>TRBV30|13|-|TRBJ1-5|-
CAWRSGSNQPQHF
TGTGCCTGGAGATCCGGGAGCAATCAGCCCCAGCATTTT
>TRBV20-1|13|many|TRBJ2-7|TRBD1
CSAIRDRGYEQYF
TGCAGTGCTATCCGGGACAGGGGTTACGAGCAGTACTTC
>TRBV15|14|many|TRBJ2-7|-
CATSRDRGLYEQYF
TGTGCCACCAGCAGGGACCGGGGCCTCTACGAGCAGTACTTC
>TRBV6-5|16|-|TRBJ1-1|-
CASSYVAARVDAEAFF
TGTGCCAGCAGTTACGTGGCAGCTCGGGTGGACGCTGAAGCTTTCTTT
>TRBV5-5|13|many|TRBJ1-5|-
CASSLDQNQPQHF
TGTGCCAGCAGCTTGGACCAGAATCAGCCCCAGCATTTT
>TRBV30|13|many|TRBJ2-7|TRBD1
CAFNRGPLYEQYF
TGTGCCTTTAACAGGGGCCCTCTCTACGAGCAGTACTTC
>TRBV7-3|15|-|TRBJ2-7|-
CASSPSPGTSYEQYF
TGTGCCAGCAGCCCATCGCCAGGGACTTCCTACGAGCAGTACTTC
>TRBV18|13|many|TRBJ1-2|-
CASATGQNYGYTF
TGTGCCAGCGCAACAGGACAGAACTATGGCTACACCTTC
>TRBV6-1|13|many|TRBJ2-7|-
CASRTTGSYEQYF
TGTGCCAGCAGGACTACAGGCTCCTACGAGCAGTACTTC
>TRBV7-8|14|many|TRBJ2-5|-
CASSTDRFQETQYF
TGTGCCAGCAGCACCGACAGATTCCAAGAGACCCAGTACTTC
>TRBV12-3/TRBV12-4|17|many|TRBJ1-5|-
CASSLERDRSGNQPQHF
TGTGCCAGCAGTTTAGAGAGAGACAGGTCGGGTAATCAGCCCCAGCATTTT
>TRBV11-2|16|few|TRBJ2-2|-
CASSPTMGRRAGELFF
TGTGCCAGCAGCCCAACCATGGGGCGACGGGCCGGGGAGCTGTTTTTT
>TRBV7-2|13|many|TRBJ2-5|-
CASSRTSMETQYF
TGTGCCAGCAGCCGAACTAGCATGGAGACCCAGTACTTC
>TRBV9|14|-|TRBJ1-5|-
CASSVGDINQPQHF
TGTGCCAGCAGCGTAGGGGACATCAATCAGCCCCAGCATTTT
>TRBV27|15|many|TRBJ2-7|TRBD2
CASSFIASGAYEQYF
TGTGCCAGCAGTTTTATCGCTAGCGGAGCCTACGAGCAGTACTTC
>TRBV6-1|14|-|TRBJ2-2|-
CASTTPGTQVWLFF
TGTGCCAGCACAACGCCCGGGACTCAGGTTTGGCTGTTTTTT
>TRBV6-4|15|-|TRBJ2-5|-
CASSESWRSRETQYF
TGTGCCAGCAGTGAAAGTTGGAGATCAAGAGAGACCCAGTACTTC
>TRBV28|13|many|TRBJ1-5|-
CASINYGNQPQHF
TGTGCCAGCATTAACTATGGAAATCAGCCCCAGCATTTT
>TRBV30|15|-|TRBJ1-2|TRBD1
CAWRVGTGANYGYTF
TGTGCCTGGAGGGTAGGGACAGGAGCTAACTATGGCTACACCTTC
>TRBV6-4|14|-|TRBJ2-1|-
CASSEDSGGNEQFF
TGTGCCAGCAGTGAGGACAGTGGGGGCAATGAGCAGTTCTTC
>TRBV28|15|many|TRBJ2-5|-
CASSPPRDAEETQYF
TGTGCCAGCAGTCCCCCCCGGGACGCCGAAGAGACCCAGTACTTC
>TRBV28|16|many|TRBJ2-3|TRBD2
CASSPMTSGPSSKGYF
TGTGCCAGCAGTCCTATGACTAGCGGGCCCAGTTCGAAGGGGTACTTT
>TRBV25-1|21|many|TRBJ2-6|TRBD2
CASRRSSWTSGPLSGANVLTF
TGTGCCAGCAGACGATCCTCTTGGACTAGCGGCCCACTCTCTGGGGCCAACGTCCTGACTTTC
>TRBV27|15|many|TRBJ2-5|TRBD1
CASSPGTGEGETQYF
TGTGCCAGCAGTCCTGGGACAGGGGAGGGGGAGACCCAGTACTTC
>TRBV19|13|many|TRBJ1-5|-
CASRLGTGQPQHF
TGTGCCAGTCGATTAGGGACGGGACAGCCCCAGCATTTT
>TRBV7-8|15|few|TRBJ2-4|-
CASSSPGVAKNIQYF
TGTGCCAGCAGCTCCCCAGGCGTAGCCAAAAACATTCAGTACTTC
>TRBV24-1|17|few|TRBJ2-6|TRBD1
CDTSERDRDSGANVLTF
TGTGACACCAGTGAGCGGGACAGGGACTCTGGGGCCAACGTCCTGACTTTC
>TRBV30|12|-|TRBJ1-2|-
CAWGRTLYGYTF
TGTGCTTGGGGCCGTACTCTCTATGGCTACACCTTC
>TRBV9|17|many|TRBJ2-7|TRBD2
CASSPSRSSGREGEQYF
TGTGCCAGCAGCCCCTCGCGAAGTAGCGGGAGGGAGGGCGAGCAGTACTTC
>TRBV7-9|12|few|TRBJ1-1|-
CASSPPPGRAFF
TGTGCCAGCAGCCCCCCGCCTGGGCGAGCTTTCTTT
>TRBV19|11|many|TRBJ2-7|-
CASRDNYEQYF
TGTGCCAGCCGGGACAACTACGAGCAGTACTTC
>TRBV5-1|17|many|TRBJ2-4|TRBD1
CASSQHPTTGARNIQYF
TGCGCCAGCAGCCAACACCCTACTACAGGGGCCCGGAACATTCAGTACTTC
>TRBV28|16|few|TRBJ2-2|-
CASSEPDRANTGELFF
TGTGCCAGCAGTGAGCCGGACAGAGCGAACACCGGGGAGCTGTTTTTT
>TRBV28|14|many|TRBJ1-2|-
CASNLPGRRRGYTF
TGTGCCAGCAACCTACCGGGACGGCGGAGGGGCTACACCTTC
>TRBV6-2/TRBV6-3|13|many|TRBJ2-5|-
CASSWGHQETQYF
TGTGCCAGCAGTTGGGGACACCAAGAGACCCAGTACTTC
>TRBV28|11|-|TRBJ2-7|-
CASSLTWEQYF
TGTGCCAGCAGTTTAACTTGGGAGCAGTACTTC
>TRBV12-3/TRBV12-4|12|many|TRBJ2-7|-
CASSLTRDEQYF
TGTGCCAGCAGTCTAACCCGCGACGAGCAGTACTTC
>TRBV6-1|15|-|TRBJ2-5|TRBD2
CATQDSRLAGETQYF
TGTGCCACCCAGGACAGTCGACTAGCGGGGGAGACCCAGTACTTC
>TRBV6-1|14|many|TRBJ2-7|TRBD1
CASKLAGGFDEQYF
TGTGCCAGCAAACTGGCAGGGGGCTTCGACGAGCAGTACTTC
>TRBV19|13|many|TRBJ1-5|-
CASSSQHNQPQHF
TGTGCCAGTAGTAGCCAGCACAATCAGCCCCAGCATTTT
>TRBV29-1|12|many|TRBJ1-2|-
CSAERGDYGYTF
TGCAGCGCAGAAAGGGGCGACTATGGCTACACCTTC
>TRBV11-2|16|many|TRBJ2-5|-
CASSSSAAGESRAQYF
TGTGCCAGCAGCTCTTCTGCGGCGGGCGAGTCGAGGGCCCAGTACTTC
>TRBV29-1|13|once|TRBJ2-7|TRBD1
CSVGAGQAYEQYF
TGCAGCGTTGGTGCAGGACAGGCCTACGAGCAGTACTTC
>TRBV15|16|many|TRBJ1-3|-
CATSRDLGSAGNTIYF
TGTGCCACCAGCAGAGATTTGGGTTCGGCTGGAAACACCATATATTTT
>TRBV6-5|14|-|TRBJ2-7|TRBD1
CASSYDRDTYEQYF
TGTGCCAGCAGTTACGACAGGGACACCTACGAGCAGTACTTC
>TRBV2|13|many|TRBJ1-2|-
CASSQTGDQGYTF
TGTGCCAGCAGTCAGACAGGCGACCAGGGCTACACCTTC
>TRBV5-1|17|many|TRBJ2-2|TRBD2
CASSKLLAGANTGELFF
TGCGCCAGCAGCAAATTACTAGCGGGAGCGAACACCGGGGAGCTGTTTTTT
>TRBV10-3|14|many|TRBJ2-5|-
CAISMDLAQETQYF
TGTGCCATCAGTATGGACCTGGCCCAAGAGACCCAGTACTTC
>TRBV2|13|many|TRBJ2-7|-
CAILLAPHYEQYF
TGTGCCATCCTTTTGGCCCCCCACTACGAGCAGTACTTC
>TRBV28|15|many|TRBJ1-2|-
CASSRSTGRNYGYTF
TGTGCCAGCAGTAGATCGACAGGACGGAACTATGGCTACACCTTC
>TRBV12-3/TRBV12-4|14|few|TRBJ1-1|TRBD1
CASTLSSRDREAFF
TGTGCCAGCACCCTATCTTCCCGGGACAGAGAAGCTTTCTTT
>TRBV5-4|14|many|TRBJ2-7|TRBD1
CASSLWTGADEQYF
TGTGCCAGCAGCTTATGGACAGGGGCGGACGAGCAGTACTTC
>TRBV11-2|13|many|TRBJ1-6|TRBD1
CASSLERQGVLHF
TGTGCCAGCAGCTTAGAGAGGCAGGGGGTCCTCCACTTT
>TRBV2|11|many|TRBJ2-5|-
CASSEAQTQYF
TGTGCCAGCAGTGAAGCCCAGACCCAGTACTTC
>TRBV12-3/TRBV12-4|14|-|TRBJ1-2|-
CASSRRAGVYGYTF
TGTGCCAGCAGCCGACGGGCAGGGGTCTATGGCTACACCTTC
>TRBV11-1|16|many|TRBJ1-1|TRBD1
CASSFGPGQGDTEAFF
TGTGCCAGCAGCTTCGGACCGGGACAGGGGGACACTGAAGCTTTCTTT
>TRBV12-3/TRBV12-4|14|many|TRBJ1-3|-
CASSLMTSGNTIYF
TGTGCCAGCAGTTTAATGACCTCTGGAAACACCATATATTTT
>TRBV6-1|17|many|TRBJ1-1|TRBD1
CASSERQQGALNTEAFF
TGTGCCAGCAGTGAACGGCAACAGGGGGCTTTGAACACTGAAGCTTTCTTT
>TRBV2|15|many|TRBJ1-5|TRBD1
CASSDGQGANQPQHF
TGTGCCAGCAGTGACGGACAGGGGGCCAATCAGCCCCAGCATTTT
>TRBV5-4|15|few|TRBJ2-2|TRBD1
CASSFATGGTGELFF
TGTGCCAGCAGCTTTGCCACAGGGGGCACCGGGGAGCTGTTTTTT